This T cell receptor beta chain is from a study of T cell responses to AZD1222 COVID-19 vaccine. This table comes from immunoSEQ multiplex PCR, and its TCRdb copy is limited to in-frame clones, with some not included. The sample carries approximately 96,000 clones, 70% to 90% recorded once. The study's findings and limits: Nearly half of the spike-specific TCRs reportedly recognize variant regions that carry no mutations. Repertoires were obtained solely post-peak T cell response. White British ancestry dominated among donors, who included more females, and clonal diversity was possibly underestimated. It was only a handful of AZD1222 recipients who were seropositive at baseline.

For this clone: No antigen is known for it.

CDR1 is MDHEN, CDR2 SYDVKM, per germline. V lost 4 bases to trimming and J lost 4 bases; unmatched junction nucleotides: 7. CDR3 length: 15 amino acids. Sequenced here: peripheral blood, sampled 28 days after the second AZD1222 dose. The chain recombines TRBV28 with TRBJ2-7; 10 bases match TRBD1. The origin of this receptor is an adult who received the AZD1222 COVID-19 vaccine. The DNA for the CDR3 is TGTGCCAGCAGTTCACATCCGGGACAGGGGTACGAGCAGTACTTC. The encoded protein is CASSSHPGQGYEQYF.